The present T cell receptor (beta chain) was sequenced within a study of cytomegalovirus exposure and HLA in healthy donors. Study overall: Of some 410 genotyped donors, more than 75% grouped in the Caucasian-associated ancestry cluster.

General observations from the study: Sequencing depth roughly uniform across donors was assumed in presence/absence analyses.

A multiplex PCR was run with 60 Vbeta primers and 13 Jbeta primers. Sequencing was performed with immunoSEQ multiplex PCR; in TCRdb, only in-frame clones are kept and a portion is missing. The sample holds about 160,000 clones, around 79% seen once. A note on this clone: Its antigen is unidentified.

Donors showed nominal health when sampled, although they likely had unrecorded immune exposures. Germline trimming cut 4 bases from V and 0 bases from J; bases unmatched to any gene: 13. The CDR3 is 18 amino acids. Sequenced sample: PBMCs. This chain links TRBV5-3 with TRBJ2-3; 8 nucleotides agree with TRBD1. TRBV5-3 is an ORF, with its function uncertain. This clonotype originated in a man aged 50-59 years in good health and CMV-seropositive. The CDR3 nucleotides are TGTGCCAGAAGCCCGCCGGGACAGGCGACTTCTAGCACAGATACGCAGTATTTT. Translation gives CARSPPGQATSSTDTQYF.